This note documents a single T cell receptor (beta chain) sequence. Naive CD8 populations comprised CD45RO-negative cells positively selected for CCR7, excluding terminally differentiated effector memory CD45RA+ cells. Participating donors were healthy, HIV-negative adults free of recent acute infections or vaccinations. The donors were all Caucasian adults (living in Nashville, Tennessee). Trimming removed 3 bases from V and 4 bases from J, with 9 bases in between. This CDR3 has 12 amino acids. Germline CDR1 is GTSNPN and CDR2 is SVGIG (reference sequence). Sequencing used immunoSEQ multiplex PCR; TCRdb keeps in-frame clones, though not all of them. The sample includes about 1,800,000 clones, about 94% seen only once; the top ten take under 1.5%. This sample is part of a study of shared clonotypes between healthy human individuals. Study information: Donors were two women and a few men aged 18 to 49.

This TCR was sampled from a man between 18 and 29 years old in good health. What was sequenced was naive CD8+ T cells sorted from blood. The chain couples TRBV30 to TRBJ1-2; tentatively, D is TRBD1 (5 bases). The CDR3 nucleotides are TGTGCCTGGAGGGGGGTAGCCTATGGCTACACCTTC. Translating gives CAWRGVAYGYTF.